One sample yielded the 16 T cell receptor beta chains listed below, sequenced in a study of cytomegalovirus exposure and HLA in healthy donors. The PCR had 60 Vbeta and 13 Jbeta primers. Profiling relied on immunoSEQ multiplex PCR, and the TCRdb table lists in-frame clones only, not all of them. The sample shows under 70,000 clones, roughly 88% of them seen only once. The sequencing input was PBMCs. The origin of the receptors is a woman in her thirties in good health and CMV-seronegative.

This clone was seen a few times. CDR3 coding DNA: TGCGCCAGCAGCCACGTCACGGGGACAGGGGACTACCCTTCCTACGAGCAGTACTTC. Its translation: CASSHVTGTGDYPSYEQYF. V and J are TRBV4-1 and TRBJ2-7, with 10 bases lining up with TRBD1. The CDR3 has 19 residues. V lost 3 bases and J lost 1; bases outside the gene matches: 15. Germline lookup yields CDR1 MGHRA and CDR2 YSYEKL.

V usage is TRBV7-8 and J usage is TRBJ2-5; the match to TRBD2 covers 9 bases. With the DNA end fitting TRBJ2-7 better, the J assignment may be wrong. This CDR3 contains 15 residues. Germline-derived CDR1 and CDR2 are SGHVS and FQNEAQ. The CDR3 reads CASSRLADSSYEQYF. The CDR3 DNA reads TGTGCCAGCAGCAGACTAGCGGATAGCTCCTACGAGCAGTACTTC.

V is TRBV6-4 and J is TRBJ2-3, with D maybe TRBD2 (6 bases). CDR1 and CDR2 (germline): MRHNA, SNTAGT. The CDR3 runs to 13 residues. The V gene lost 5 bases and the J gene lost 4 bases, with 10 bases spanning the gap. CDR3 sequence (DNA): TGTGCCAGCAGTATAGCGGAGGCAGATACGCAGTATTTT. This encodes CASSIAEADTQYF.

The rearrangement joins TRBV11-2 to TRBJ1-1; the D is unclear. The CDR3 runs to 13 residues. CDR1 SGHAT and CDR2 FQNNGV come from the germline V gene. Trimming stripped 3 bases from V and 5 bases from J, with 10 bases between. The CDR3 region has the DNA TGTGCCAGCAGCTTGAAGGGAGGGACTGAAGCTTTCTTT. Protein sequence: CASSLKGGTEAFF. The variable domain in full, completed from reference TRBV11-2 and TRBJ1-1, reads EAGVAQSPRYKIIEKRQSVAFWCNPISGHATLYWYQQILGQGPKLLIQFQNNGVVDDSQLPKDRFSAERLKGVDSTLKIQPAKLEDSAVYLCASSLKGGTEAFFGQGTRLTVV.

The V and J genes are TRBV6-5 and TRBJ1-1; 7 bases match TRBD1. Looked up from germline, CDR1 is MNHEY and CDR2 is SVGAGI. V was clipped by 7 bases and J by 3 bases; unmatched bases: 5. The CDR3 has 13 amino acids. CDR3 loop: CASTTDRDTEAFF. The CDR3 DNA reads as TGTGCCAGCACTACCGACAGGGACACTGAAGCTTTCTTT.

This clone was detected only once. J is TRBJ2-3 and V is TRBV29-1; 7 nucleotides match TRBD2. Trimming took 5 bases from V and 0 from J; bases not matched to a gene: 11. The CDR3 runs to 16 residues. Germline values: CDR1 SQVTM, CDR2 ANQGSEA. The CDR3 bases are TGCAGCGTTTGGGTTAGCGGGCCTCCTAGCACAGATACGCAGTATTTT. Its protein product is CSVWVSGPPSTDTQYF.

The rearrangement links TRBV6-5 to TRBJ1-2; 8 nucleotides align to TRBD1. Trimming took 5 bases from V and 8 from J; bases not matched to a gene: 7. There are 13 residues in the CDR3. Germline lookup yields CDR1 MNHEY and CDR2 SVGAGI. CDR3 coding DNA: TGTGCCAGCAGTCCACTCAGGGGGCGAGGCTACACCTTC. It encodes CASSPLRGRGYTF.

DNA for the CDR3: TGTGCCAGCAGCTTCGGCCCTAGTGAGCAGTACTTC. Translated: CASSFGPSEQYF. The chain links TRBV5-6 to TRBJ2-7; D is undetermined. The CDR3 sequence is 12 residues long. Germline CDR1 reads SGHDT; CDR2 reads YYEEEE. Deletions cut 2 bases from V and 7 bases from J, with 10 bases between.

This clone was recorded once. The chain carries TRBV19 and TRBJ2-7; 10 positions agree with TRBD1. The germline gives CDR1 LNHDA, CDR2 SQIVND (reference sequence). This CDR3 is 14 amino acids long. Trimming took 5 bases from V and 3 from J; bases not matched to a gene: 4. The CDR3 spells CASSPGQGVYEQYF. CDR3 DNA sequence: TGTGCCAGTAGTCCTGGACAGGGGGTCTACGAGCAGTACTTC.

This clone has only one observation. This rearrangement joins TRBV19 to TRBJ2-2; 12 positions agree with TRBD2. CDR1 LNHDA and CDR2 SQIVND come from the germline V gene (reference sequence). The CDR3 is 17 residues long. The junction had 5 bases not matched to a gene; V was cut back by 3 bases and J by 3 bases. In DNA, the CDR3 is TGTGCCAGTAGTATCCCCAGACTAGCGGGGGACACCGGGGAGCTGTTTTTT. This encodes CASSIPRLAGDTGELFF. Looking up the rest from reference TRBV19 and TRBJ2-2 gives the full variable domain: DGGITQSPKYLFRKEGQNVTLSCEQNLNHDAMYWYRQDPGQGLRLIYYSQIVNDFQKGDIAEGYSVSREKKESFPLTVTSAQKNPTAFYLCASSIPRLAGDTGELFFGEGSRLTVL.

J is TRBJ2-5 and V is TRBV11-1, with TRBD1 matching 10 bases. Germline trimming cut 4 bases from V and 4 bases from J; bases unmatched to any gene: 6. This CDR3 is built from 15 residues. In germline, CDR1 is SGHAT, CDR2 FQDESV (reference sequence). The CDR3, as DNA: TGTGCCAGCAGCTCCCGACAGGGGGCGGGAGAGACCCAGTACTTC. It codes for CASSSRQGAGETQYF.

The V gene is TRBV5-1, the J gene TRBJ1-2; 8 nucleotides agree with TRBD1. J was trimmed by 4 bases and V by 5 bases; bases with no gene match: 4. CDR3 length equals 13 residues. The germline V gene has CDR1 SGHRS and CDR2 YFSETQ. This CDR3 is CASSGQGVYGYTF. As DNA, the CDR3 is TGCGCCAGCAGTGGACAGGGTGTCTATGGCTACACCTTC.

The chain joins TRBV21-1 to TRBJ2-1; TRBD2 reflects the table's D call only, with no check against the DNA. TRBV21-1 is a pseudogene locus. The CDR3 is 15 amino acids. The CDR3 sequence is CASRRAGGPQNEQFF. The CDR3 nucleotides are TGTGCCAGCAGAAGGGCGGGAGGGCCTCAGAATGAGCAGTTCTTC.

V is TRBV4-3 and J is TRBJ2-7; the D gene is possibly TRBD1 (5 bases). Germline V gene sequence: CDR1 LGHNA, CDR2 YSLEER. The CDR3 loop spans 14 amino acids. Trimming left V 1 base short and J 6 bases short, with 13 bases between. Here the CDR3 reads CASSQVSGIAEQYF. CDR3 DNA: TGCGCCAGCAGCCAAGTGTCAGGGATCGCCGAGCAGTACTTC.

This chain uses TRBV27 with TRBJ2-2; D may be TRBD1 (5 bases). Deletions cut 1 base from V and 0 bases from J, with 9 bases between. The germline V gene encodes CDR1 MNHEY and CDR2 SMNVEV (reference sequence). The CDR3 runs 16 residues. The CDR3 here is CASSLLKTANTGELFF. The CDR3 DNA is TGTGCCAGCAGTTTATTGAAGACAGCGAACACCGGGGAGCTGTTTTTT.

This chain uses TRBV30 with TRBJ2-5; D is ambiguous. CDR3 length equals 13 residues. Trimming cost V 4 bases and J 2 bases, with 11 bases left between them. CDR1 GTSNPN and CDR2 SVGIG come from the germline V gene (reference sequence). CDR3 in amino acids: CAWNEPGQETQYF. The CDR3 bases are TGTGCCTGGAACGAACCGGGTCAAGAGACCCAGTACTTC.